This note documents a single T cell receptor (beta chain) sequence. This clonotype was recorded a few times. The specificity of this receptor is unknown. Per-base quality was not reported, and no clone a single base away is much larger than it. Between the V and J ends, shortened by 3 bases and 0 bases respectively, the junction contains 16 bases. The germline V gene sets CDR1 to SQVTM and CDR2 to ANQGSEA. The CDR3 holds 16 amino acids from the cysteine to the phenylalanine. Just CDR3 DNA is preserved here, 48 bases in frame from base 1. Sequenced using an Illumina NovaSeq 6000. TCR cDNA was made using 5'RACE template switching, a step that added a universal primer site and unique molecular identifiers. Priming for cDNA synthesis came from both the TCR alpha and TCR beta constant segments. Libraries were amplified in two PCR steps, with sample barcodes and sequencing adapters added in the second step. Sequencing of the libraries was done on either Illumina HiSeq 2500 (2x100 bp) or NovaSeq (2x150 bp). The study's own analysis went as follows. MIGEC was used to demultiplex reads and collapse the reads into UMI consensus sequences, and MiXCR was used for V(D)J alignment. Using edgeR on replicate PBMC samples, clonotypes were called vaccine-responding if FDR was below 0.01 and the log2 fold change was above 5 up to day 15. CD4 or CD8 identity was assigned to each bulk clonotype according to whether the clonotype was present at higher abundance in the sequenced CD4 repertoire or the sequenced CD8 repertoire. TCRdb's own reprocessing of the public reads used fastp at Q25 and MiXCR and kept productive beta chains. Rows are combined by CDR3 protein, so each entry shows the most common genes and DNA. What appears here as the V and J calls and clone size reflects TCRdb's work, not the paper's. The sample data list some 200,000 distinct CDR3 sequences, and 11% of these were observed just once. Of the sample, 36% is held by the ten largest clones.

The treatment or condition label here, explained by the study, means: live attenuated yellow fever vaccine strain. A standard Ficoll-Paque protocol was used to isolate PBMCs from peripheral blood. Dynabeads CD4 and CD8 positive selection kits were used to isolate the CD4 and CD8 T-cell fractions. TriZol was used to extract RNA from bulk PBMCs, CD4 and CD8 fractions, and dextramer-positive and dextramer-negative fractions. The data originate from a study of T cells after yellow fever vaccination (dated by TCRdb to about 2019). Regarding the complete study: The SMART-Seq v4 Ultra Low Input RNA kit was used to prepare libraries from fractions with low cell numbers. Blood was collected at multiple timepoints before and after primary and secondary immunization, and bulk PBMC replicates and cell subsets were isolated. To follow T-cell clones before and after both primary and booster YFV17D yellow fever vaccination, bulk TCR alpha and beta repertoires underwent longitudinal sequencing. Two healthy male donors made up the cohort, one aged 18 to 29 years and the other aged 30 to 39 years. Results the study describes overall, beyond this receptor: Because the study included only two donors, the extent to which the findings can be generalized is limited. A small fraction of clonotypes appeared in both the CD4 and CD8 compartments, likely as a result of convergent recombination. Compared with the primary T-cell response, the secondary T-cell response was weaker but faster, peaking on day 5 rather than day 15. Most clones expanded after primary vaccination (almost 97% of CD4 and roughly 90% of CD8) were re-detected after the booster, suggesting that broad memory maintenance occurred. Because abundant contaminating clonotypes from the bulk population could be contained in FACS-sorted repertoires, computational filtering was required.

Recombination linked TRBV29-1 to TRBJ2-3; TRBD1 is a possible D gene, resting on 5 matching bases. The source of this sequence is a man aged 18 to 29 who received the YFV17D yellow fever vaccine. The input for sequencing was CD8+ T cells sorted from PBMCs, taken 15 days after the yellow fever booster vaccination. CDR3 protein: CSVDDRPGRSTDTQYF. The sequenced DNA is TGCAGCGTTGATGACCGGCCAGGGCGTAGCACAGATACGCAGTATTTT.